This record looks at one TCR beta chain sequence and its context. The target antigen is unknown. The data are from a study of blood T cells in healthy people across ages. Germline loops: CDR1 SNHLY, CDR2 FYNNEI. The CDR3 loop spans 15 amino acids. Trimming cost V 4 bases and J 6 bases, with 17 bases left between them. General study points: The study found more naive CD4+ cells and higher diversity in long-lived than aged donors. It was held that the diversity estimates obtained from one million T cells were underestimates. Strongly correlated with naive T cell percentage was TCR beta diversity.

A sample-barcoded 5' primer and a J-beta primer mix were used in a second PCR of roughly 6 to 11 cycles. CDR3-containing paired-end reads numbering at least 2.5 million came from each sample. TCRdb redid the calling of the 5' RACE reads with MiXCR, one entry per CDR3 protein. Of 600,000 or so distinct CDR3 sequences listed, 25% to 35% are singletons. The chain links TRBV2 to TRBJ2-3; TRBD2 might be the D (6 bases). The receptor was isolated from a woman older than 75 in good health. The source material was blood. CDR3 loop: CASSAGTARWDTQYF. The CDR3 DNA reads TGTGCCAGCAGTGCCGGGACTGCAAGGTGGGATACGCAGTATTTT.